Sequencing of this TCR beta chain was carried out in a study of cytomegalovirus exposure and HLA in healthy donors. Points on this clone: Its matching antigen is unknown.

Overall study results and limits: The authors listed around 150 TCR beta chains as cytomegalovirus-associated. Rarity marked most TCR sequences, yet some public TCRs occurred in many donors.

Germline V gene data show CDR1 as SEHNR and CDR2 as FQNEAQ (reference sequence). The V gene end was trimmed by 4 bases and the J gene end by 7 bases; junction bases not matched to a gene: 9. The CDR3 is made up of 15 amino acids. The repertoire was sequenced with immunoSEQ multiplex PCR; TCRdb's copy has only in-frame clones and lacks some. Of roughly 150,000 clones in the sample, 85% to 90% were seen once. The chain combines TRBV7-9 with TRBJ1-5; 8 positions agree with TRBD1. Sequenced material: PBMCs. The receptor was isolated from a woman under 30 in good health and CMV-seropositive. The CDR3 region has the DNA TGTGCCAGCAGCTCAGAAGGACAGGGTGGGCAGCCCCAGCATTTT. Amino acid sequence: CASSSEGQGGQPQHF.